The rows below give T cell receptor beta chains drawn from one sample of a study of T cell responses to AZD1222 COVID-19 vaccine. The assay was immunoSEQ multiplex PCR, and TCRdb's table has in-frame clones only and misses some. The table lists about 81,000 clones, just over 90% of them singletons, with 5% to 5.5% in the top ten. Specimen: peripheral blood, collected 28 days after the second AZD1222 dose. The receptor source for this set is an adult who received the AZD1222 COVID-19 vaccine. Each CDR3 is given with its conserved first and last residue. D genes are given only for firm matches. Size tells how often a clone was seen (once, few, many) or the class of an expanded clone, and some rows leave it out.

CDR3 DNA: TGTGCCAGCAGCTTGGGGCAGGGCCCAGGGCCCCAGCATTTT; CDR3 protein: CASSLGQGPGPQHF; V gene: TRBV7-2; CDR3 length: 14; clone size: NA; J gene: TRBJ1-5; D gene: NA
CDR3 DNA: TGTGCCAGCAGCGTAGAATCGGGGGGCGGCGGGGAAAAACTGTTTTTT; CDR3 protein: CASSVESGGGGEKLFF; V gene: TRBV9; CDR3 length: 16; clone size: NA; J gene: TRBJ1-4; D gene: NA
CDR3 DNA: TGTGCCACCAGCAGAGATAAGGTTGTGGAAAATGAGCAGTTCTTC; CDR3 protein: CATSRDKVVENEQFF; V gene: TRBV15; CDR3 length: 15; clone size: NA; J gene: TRBJ2-1; D gene: NA
CDR3 DNA: TGCGCCAGCAGCTTAGATCTCGACGAGCAGTACTTC; CDR3 protein: CASSLDLDEQYF; V gene: TRBV5-1; CDR3 length: 12; clone size: NA; J gene: TRBJ2-7; D gene: NA
CDR3 DNA: TGTGCCAGCAGCTCTCCGGGGCCTCCGGTCGACACAGATACGCAGTATTTT; CDR3 protein: CASSSPGPPVDTDTQYF; V gene: TRBV5-5; CDR3 length: 17; clone size: once; J gene: TRBJ2-3; D gene: NA
CDR3 DNA: TGTGCCAGTAGCCTATCGACAGGGATGGTTGAAAAACTGTTTTTT; CDR3 protein: CASSLSTGMVEKLFF; V gene: TRBV19; CDR3 length: 15; clone size: NA; J gene: TRBJ1-4; D gene: TRBD1
CDR3 DNA: TGTGCCAGTAGGGGGCAGTTCGAAAAACTGTTTTTT; CDR3 protein: CASRGQFEKLFF; V gene: TRBV28; CDR3 length: 12; clone size: NA; J gene: TRBJ1-4; D gene: TRBD1
CDR3 DNA: TGTGCCAGCAGCTCCCCATGGGGGGCTGTGGAGACCCAGTACTTC; CDR3 protein: CASSSPWGAVETQYF; V gene: TRBV9; CDR3 length: 15; clone size: NA; J gene: TRBJ2-5; D gene: NA
CDR3 DNA: TGTGCCACCAGGTATAATGAAAAACTGTTTTTT; CDR3 protein: CATRYNEKLFF; V gene: TRBV12-3/TRBV12-4; CDR3 length: 11; clone size: NA; J gene: TRBJ1-4; D gene: NA
CDR3 DNA: TGTGCCAGCAGCTCGGACGGCTTAAATCAGCCCCAGCATTTT; CDR3 protein: CASSSDGLNQPQHF; V gene: TRBV7-2; CDR3 length: 14; clone size: NA; J gene: TRBJ1-5; D gene: NA
CDR3 DNA: TGTGCCAGCTCACTCGGGGCCCCGGCGGACACTGAAGCTTTCTTT; CDR3 protein: CASSLGAPADTEAFF; V gene: TRBV18; CDR3 length: 15; clone size: once; J gene: TRBJ1-1; D gene: NA
CDR3 DNA: TGTGCCAGCAGCCCCACAGGGGGCGGAAGGTATGGCTACACCTTC; CDR3 protein: CASSPTGGGRYGYTF; V gene: TRBV5-4; CDR3 length: 15; clone size: few; J gene: TRBJ1-2; D gene: TRBD1
CDR3 DNA: TGTGCCAGCAGCCCGAGACAGGGGTTGGGTACGCAGTATTTT; CDR3 protein: CASSPRQGLGTQYF; V gene: TRBV3-1/TRBV3-2; CDR3 length: 14; clone size: NA; J gene: TRBJ2-3; D gene: TRBD1
CDR3 DNA: TGTGCCAGCAGTGACCCGGGAAGATTGGGCTACACCTTC; CDR3 protein: CASSDPGRLGYTF; V gene: TRBV6-2/TRBV6-3; CDR3 length: 13; clone size: once; J gene: TRBJ1-2; D gene: NA
CDR3 DNA: TGTGCCAGCAGCCAGACGTGGGGAGGGTACGAGCAGTACTTC; CDR3 protein: CASSQTWGGYEQYF; V gene: TRBV28; CDR3 length: 14; clone size: NA; J gene: TRBJ2-7; D gene: TRBD2
CDR3 DNA: TGTGCCAGCAGCCAACCTTTCGGACAGGGGAGCCATGAAAAACTGTTTTTT; CDR3 protein: CASSQPFGQGSHEKLFF; V gene: TRBV14; CDR3 length: 17; clone size: NA; J gene: TRBJ1-4; D gene: TRBD1
CDR3 DNA: TGTGCCAGCAGTAACCCCCGAGAAGCTTTCTTT; CDR3 protein: CASSNPREAFF; V gene: TRBV28; CDR3 length: 11; clone size: NA; J gene: TRBJ1-1; D gene: NA
CDR3 DNA: TGTGCCAGCAGCCAAGAACAGGATCCCTACGAGCAGTACTTC; CDR3 protein: CASSQEQDPYEQYF; V gene: TRBV3-1/TRBV3-2; CDR3 length: 14; clone size: NA; J gene: TRBJ2-7; D gene: NA
CDR3 DNA: TGCGCCAGCAGTCGGTCGAGAGAGACCCAGTACTTC; CDR3 protein: CASSRSRETQYF; V gene: TRBV23-1; CDR3 length: 12; clone size: NA; J gene: TRBJ2-5; D gene: NA
CDR3 DNA: TGTGCCAGCAGTCGCAACAGGGGCGATGGCTACACCTTC; CDR3 protein: CASSRNRGDGYTF; V gene: TRBV6-6; CDR3 length: 13; clone size: NA; J gene: TRBJ1-2; D gene: TRBD1
CDR3 DNA: TGCAGCCCCACCCCGGACTCTGAAGCTTTCTTT; CDR3 protein: CSPTPDSEAFF; V gene: TRBV20-1; CDR3 length: 11; clone size: NA; J gene: TRBJ1-1; D gene: NA
CDR3 DNA: TGTGCCACCGGGGGGACGGAACGATTTGAAGCTTTCTTT; CDR3 protein: CATGGTERFEAFF; V gene: TRBV2; CDR3 length: 13; clone size: few; J gene: TRBJ1-1; D gene: NA
CDR3 DNA: TGTGCCAGCACCATGCCGGGGGGAGCCTATGGCTACACCTTC; CDR3 protein: CASTMPGGAYGYTF; V gene: TRBV7-9; CDR3 length: 14; clone size: NA; J gene: TRBJ1-2; D gene: NA
CDR3 DNA: TGTGCCAGCAGGACAGAGGGCAGGGGAAACACCATATATTTT; CDR3 protein: CASRTEGRGNTIYF; V gene: TRBV3-1/TRBV3-2; CDR3 length: 14; clone size: NA; J gene: TRBJ1-3; D gene: NA
CDR3 DNA: TGCGCCAGCAGCCCGTCGGGTCCTGGCAATCAGCCCCAGCATTTT; CDR3 protein: CASSPSGPGNQPQHF; V gene: TRBV5-1; CDR3 length: 15; clone size: NA; J gene: TRBJ1-5; D gene: NA
CDR3 DNA: TGTGCCACCAGCAGAGATGGCAGCCCAAACACTGAAGCTTTCTTT; CDR3 protein: CATSRDGSPNTEAFF; V gene: TRBV15; CDR3 length: 15; clone size: NA; J gene: TRBJ1-1; D gene: NA
CDR3 DNA: TGTGCCAGCAGTTACTCTTTCGGGGGGCACTATGGCTACACCTTC; CDR3 protein: CASSYSFGGHYGYTF; V gene: TRBV6-5; CDR3 length: 15; clone size: once; J gene: TRBJ1-2; D gene: NA
CDR3 DNA: TGTGCCAGCAGCTCACCCGACAGGGTCTACGAGCAGTACTTC; CDR3 protein: CASSSPDRVYEQYF; V gene: TRBV7-9; CDR3 length: 14; clone size: NA; J gene: TRBJ2-7; D gene: TRBD1
CDR3 DNA: TGTGCCAACCTTAGGGGGCTGGGCTACACCTTC; CDR3 protein: CANLRGLGYTF; V gene: TRBV21-1; CDR3 length: 11; clone size: NA; J gene: TRBJ1-2; D gene: NA
CDR3 DNA: TGTGCCAGCAGTTTAAGGACTTCCCGGCAGTATTTT; CDR3 protein: CASSLRTSRQYF; V gene: TRBV28; CDR3 length: 12; clone size: NA; J gene: TRBJ2-3; D gene: NA
CDR3 DNA: TGCGCCAGCAGCCAAGCGGAAAGGGGCTATGGCTACACCTTC; CDR3 protein: CASSQAERGYGYTF; V gene: TRBV4-3; CDR3 length: 14; clone size: NA; J gene: TRBJ1-2; D gene: NA
CDR3 DNA: TGTGCCAGCAGTTTAGGTCGGGCAGGGGGCTATGGCTACACCTTC; CDR3 protein: CASSLGRAGGYGYTF; V gene: TRBV28; CDR3 length: 15; clone size: NA; J gene: TRBJ1-2; D gene: TRBD1
CDR3 DNA: TGTGCCAGCACCGGGACAGGGTTTTGGAAAGAGACCCAGTACTTC; CDR3 protein: CASTGTGFWKETQYF; V gene: TRBV19; CDR3 length: 15; clone size: NA; J gene: TRBJ2-5; D gene: TRBD1
CDR3 DNA: TGTGCCAGTAGCCGTTCTATACCTGTTTATGGCTACACCTTC; CDR3 protein: CASSRSIPVYGYTF; V gene: TRBV19; CDR3 length: 14; clone size: NA; J gene: TRBJ1-2; D gene: NA
CDR3 DNA: TGTGCCAGCAGCGCCTCGCAGGGATCGGTCTATGGCTACACCTTC; CDR3 protein: CASSASQGSVYGYTF; V gene: TRBV7-9; CDR3 length: 15; clone size: NA; J gene: TRBJ1-2; D gene: NA
CDR3 DNA: TGTGCCAGCACAAGGGGATGGAACACTGAAGCTTTCTTT; CDR3 protein: CASTRGWNTEAFF; V gene: TRBV12-3/TRBV12-4; CDR3 length: 13; clone size: NA; J gene: TRBJ1-1; D gene: NA
CDR3 DNA: TGTGCCACCGGACAGGGAAGTCTGAACACTGAAGCTTTCTTT; CDR3 protein: CATGQGSLNTEAFF; V gene: TRBV6-5; CDR3 length: 14; clone size: NA; J gene: TRBJ1-1; D gene: TRBD1
CDR3 DNA: TGTGCCAGCTCACCACAGGGTTCCTATAATTCACCCCTCCACTTT; CDR3 protein: CASSPQGSYNSPLHF; V gene: TRBV18; CDR3 length: 15; clone size: NA; J gene: TRBJ1-6; D gene: NA
CDR3 DNA: TGTGCCAGCAGCCCCGGTATTGCCGGCACTGAAGCTTTCTTT; CDR3 protein: CASSPGIAGTEAFF; V gene: TRBV6-5; CDR3 length: 14; clone size: NA; J gene: TRBJ1-1; D gene: NA
CDR3 DNA: TGTGCCAGCAGTCCTACCCCCACCTACGAGCAGTACTTC; CDR3 protein: CASSPTPTYEQYF; V gene: TRBV7-9; CDR3 length: 13; clone size: NA; J gene: TRBJ2-7; D gene: NA
CDR3 DNA: TGTGCCAGCAGCCAAGATCGGGGGTCCTCTGCACCCCTCCACTTT; CDR3 protein: CASSQDRGSSAPLHF; V gene: TRBV3-1/TRBV3-2; CDR3 length: 15; clone size: NA; J gene: TRBJ1-6; D gene: NA
CDR3 DNA: TGTGCCAGCAGCTTCGGACAGTCCTACGAGCAGTACTTC; CDR3 protein: CASSFGQSYEQYF; V gene: TRBV3-1/TRBV3-2; CDR3 length: 13; clone size: NA; J gene: TRBJ2-7; D gene: NA
CDR3 DNA: TGTGCGAACAGGGAGGCATCTGGAAACACCATATATTTT; CDR3 protein: CANREASGNTIYF; V gene: TRBV5-3; CDR3 length: 13; clone size: once; J gene: TRBJ1-3; D gene: NA
CDR3 DNA: TGTGCCAGCAGTGAACCTGTTCCCTACGAGCAGTACTTC; CDR3 protein: CASSEPVPYEQYF; V gene: TRBV2; CDR3 length: 13; clone size: NA; J gene: TRBJ2-7; D gene: NA
CDR3 DNA: TGTGCCAGCAGCCAAGATTCGTCGGGGGCGGGGGAGCTGTTTTTT; CDR3 protein: CASSQDSSGAGELFF; V gene: TRBV3-1/TRBV3-2; CDR3 length: 15; clone size: once; J gene: TRBJ2-2; D gene: NA
CDR3 DNA: TGTGCCACCAGAGGGAACGGGTACAATGAGCAGTTCTTC; CDR3 protein: CATRGNGYNEQFF; V gene: TRBV24-1; CDR3 length: 13; clone size: NA; J gene: TRBJ2-1; D gene: NA
CDR3 DNA: TGCGCCAGCAGCCCGAACTTACGGGGGTATGGCTACACCTTC; CDR3 protein: CASSPNLRGYGYTF; V gene: TRBV5-1; CDR3 length: 14; clone size: NA; J gene: TRBJ1-2; D gene: NA
CDR3 DNA: TGTGCCACCAGTGATACCGGGACAGGGGGATACACTGAAGCTTTCTTT; CDR3 protein: CATSDTGTGGYTEAFF; V gene: TRBV24-1; CDR3 length: 16; clone size: NA; J gene: TRBJ1-1; D gene: TRBD1
CDR3 DNA: TGTGCCAGCGTGGGACAGGTCTATGGCTACACCTTC; CDR3 protein: CASVGQVYGYTF; V gene: TRBV6-6; CDR3 length: 12; clone size: NA; J gene: TRBJ1-2; D gene: TRBD1
CDR3 DNA: TGTGCCAGCAGCCAAGAGGGGCGGGGGTTCTACCTCGATACGCAGTATTTT; CDR3 protein: CASSQEGRGFYLDTQYF; V gene: TRBV3-1/TRBV3-2; CDR3 length: 17; clone size: NA; J gene: TRBJ2-3; D gene: TRBD2
CDR3 DNA: TGTGCCAGCAGCCAGGACGGTTACCAAGAGACCCAGTACTTC; CDR3 protein: CASSQDGYQETQYF; V gene: TRBV6-5; CDR3 length: 14; clone size: NA; J gene: TRBJ2-5; D gene: NA
CDR3 DNA: TGTGCCAGCGGGGGGACGTCCGGCTTTTATAGCAATCAGCCCCAGCATTTT; CDR3 protein: CASGGTSGFYSNQPQHF; V gene: TRBV28; CDR3 length: 17; clone size: NA; J gene: TRBJ1-5; D gene: NA
CDR3 DNA: TGCGCCAGCAGCCAAGAACACAGGGCTAACTATGGCTACACCTTC; CDR3 protein: CASSQEHRANYGYTF; V gene: TRBV4-1; CDR3 length: 15; clone size: NA; J gene: TRBJ1-2; D gene: NA
CDR3 DNA: TGCGCCACCCACCGGGAGGCGGGGGGGCCCTTCTACAATGAGCAGTTCTTC; CDR3 protein: CATHREAGGPFYNEQFF; V gene: TRBV10-1; CDR3 length: 17; clone size: NA; J gene: TRBJ2-1; D gene: TRBD2
CDR3 DNA: TGTGCCAGCAACCAACTAGCGGGGGCAAACTACGAGCAGTACTTC; CDR3 protein: CASNQLAGANYEQYF; V gene: TRBV6-6; CDR3 length: 15; clone size: NA; J gene: TRBJ2-7; D gene: TRBD2